The rows below give T cell receptor beta chains drawn from one sample of a study of neoadjuvant nivolumab and ipilimumab in lung cancer. TCRdb keeps only in-frame clones here, not all; method: immunoSEQ multiplex PCR. This sample carries thousands of clones, about 88% of them seen once, and the ten largest clones take approximately 4.6%. The sequenced sample was adjacent normal lung tissue, obtained after neoadjuvant nivolumab, alone or with ipilimumab, at or shortly before surgery. The receptors originated from an adult with non-small cell lung cancer. CDR3s include the opening cysteine and the closing phenylalanine or tryptophan. The order of the fields is clone size, D gene, J gene, V gene, CDR3 DNA, CDR3 protein. The D gene is left open where the match is weak. Part of the rows lack a size; the others show once, few, many or a class for expanded clones.

- | - | TRBJ2-7 | TRBV7-9 | TGTGCCAGCAGCCCCACAGGGACCGAGCAGTACTTC | CASSPTGTEQYF
- | TRBD2 | TRBJ2-7 | TRBV5-4 | TGTGCCAGCAGCTTTACCGGGACTAGAGCCTACGAGCAGTACTTC | CASSFTGTRAYEQYF
- | - | TRBJ1-3 | TRBV6-6 | TGTGCCGCAAGGGTGGGGTCCCTTCCTGGAAACACCATATATTTT | CAARVGSLPGNTIYF
few | TRBD1 | TRBJ1-2 | TRBV5-1 | TGCGCCAGCAGCTTGCAGGACAGGGGGCTAGGTGGCTACACCTTC | CASSLQDRGLGGYTF
- | - | TRBJ1-1 | TRBV7-2 | TGTGCCAGCAGCTTAAACACTGAAGCTTTCTTT | CASSLNTEAFF
once | TRBD2 | TRBJ2-1 | TRBV6-5 | TGTGCCAGCAGTTACTCTTTGGCGGGAGGCGGTGAGCAGTTCTTC | CASSYSLAGGGEQFF
- | - | TRBJ2-3 | TRBV7-2 | TGTGCCAGCAGCTGGGACTTCACAGATACGCAGTATTTT | CASSWDFTDTQYF
- | - | TRBJ1-5 | TRBV10-3 | TGTGCCATCAGCCCGGGGTCCCACAATCAGCCCCAGCATTTT | CAISPGSHNQPQHF
few | - | TRBJ1-3 | TRBV6-1 | TGTGCCAGCAGTGTTTCAGTCGGACTCTCTGGAAACACCATATATTTT | CASSVSVGLSGNTIYF
- | TRBD1 | TRBJ1-1 | TRBV2 | TGTGCCAGCAGTGAAGACAGGGGGCGCATGCAAGCTTTCTTT | CASSEDRGRMQAFF
- | TRBD1 | TRBJ1-5 | TRBV6-5 | TGTGCCAGCAGTACTATGGACAGGGCGGGTCAGCCCCAGCATTTT | CASSTMDRAGQPQHF
- | TRBD2 | TRBJ2-5 | TRBV4-1 | TGCGCCAGCAGTCGTTTCGGGGCTAGCGGGACCATCCAAGAGACCCAGTACTTC | CASSRFGASGTIQETQYF
- | - | TRBJ2-2 | TRBV19 | TGTGCCAGTAGTATCGGCGGTTTGACCGGGGAGCTGTTTTTT | CASSIGGLTGELFF
once | TRBD1 | TRBJ2-7 | TRBV5-4 | TGTGCCAGCAGCTTGAGGACAGGCAGATACGAGCAGTACTTC | CASSLRTGRYEQYF
- | TRBD2 | TRBJ2-3 | TRBV5-1 | TGCGCCAGCAGCTTACCTAGCGGGTCTAGCACAGATACGCAGTATTTT | CASSLPSGSSTDTQYF
few | - | TRBJ2-5 | TRBV6-1 | TGTGCCAGCACTCAAACGGGGGTACAAGAGACCCAGTACTTC | CASTQTGVQETQYF
- | TRBD2 | TRBJ2-2 | TRBV9 | TGTGCCAGCAGCGTGACCCAACTAGCGGGAGGACGGGAGCTGTTTTTT | CASSVTQLAGGRELFF
- | - | TRBJ2-7 | TRBV4-1 | TGCGCCAGCAGCCTGACCCAAAAATACGAGCAGTACTTC | CASSLTQKYEQYF